This entry lists 30 T cell receptor beta chains sequenced from one sample in a study of T cells after yellow fever vaccination. TCRdb re-called the 5' RACE reads through MiXCR, storing one row per CDR3 protein. The data show roughly 74,000 distinct CDR3 sequences, with roughly 6.9% seen just once and roughly a third held by the top ten. The sample was CD8+ T cells sorted from PBMCs, taken about 5 days after the first yellow fever vaccination. The receptors shown here come from a man aged 18 to 35 who received the YFV17D yellow fever vaccine.

This clonotype has at least ten counts. The junction and the germline gene differ at one end; a read error may be behind it. The rearrangement uses TRBV6-1 and TRBJ2-4; D perhaps matches TRBD2 (7 bases). The CDR3 totals 15 residues. Germline-derived CDR1 and CDR2 are MNHNS and SASEGT. The CDR3, as DNA: TGTGCCAGCGGTGAGGGGGGGCCCGCCAAAAACATTCAGTACTTC. It encodes CASGEGGPAKNIQYF.

This clonotype was recorded at least ten times. The genes are TRBV20-1 and TRBJ2-7; no reliable D call. V lost 0 bases to trimming and J lost 0 bases, with 6 bases between them. Germline CDR1 and CDR2: DFQATT and SNEGSKA (reference sequence). This CDR3 contains 13 residues. The CDR3 is CSAREVSSYEQYF. CDR3 in DNA: TGCAGTGCTAGAGAGGTGAGCTCCTACGAGCAGTACTTC.

At least ten counts were recorded for this clonotype. The chain couples TRBV7-9 to TRBJ2-5, with no clear D. The V end was cut by 3 bases, the J end by 5 bases, with 16 bases between. The CDR3 loop spans 15 amino acids. Germline V gene lookup returns CDR1 SEHNR and CDR2 FQNEAQ (reference sequence). CDR3 sequence: CASSFDRAGIETQYF. The CDR3 nucleotides read TGTGCCAGCAGCTTTGACCGGGCTGGGATTGAGACCCAGTACTTC.

This clonotype has at least ten counts. The chain is built from TRBV3-1 and TRBJ2-7; D call uncertain. V was pared by 6 bases and J by 3 bases, with 6 bases between. In germline, CDR1 is LGHDT, CDR2 YNNKEL (reference sequence). The CDR3 covers 11 residues. The CDR3 nucleotides are TGTGCCAGCAGTCGCCTCTACGAGCAGTACTTC. Translated, it gives CASSRLYEQYF.

This clonotype was observed at least ten times. The rearrangement links TRBV12-3 or TRBV12-4 to TRBJ1-5; perhaps TRBD1 as D (6 bases). This CDR3 spans 15 amino acids. Trimming cost V 2 bases and J 3 bases, with 11 bases left between them. DNA of the CDR3: TGTGCCAGCAGTTTACCTGGACAGCCCAATCAGCCCCAGCATTTT. Its protein is CASSLPGQPNQPQHF.

This clonotype was seen at least ten times. V gene TRBV25-1 combines with J gene TRBJ1-5, with D perhaps matching TRBD1 (6 bases). Germline CDR1 is MGHDK and CDR2 is SYGVNS. V was cut by 6 bases and J by 4 bases, with 10 bases left in between. This CDR3 is 13 amino acids long. The CDR3 loop reads CASRMGTNQPQHF. CDR3 DNA sequence: TGTGCCAGCAGAATGGGGACAAATCAGCCCCAGCATTTT.

This clonotype has at least ten counts. This chain joins TRBV4-1 and TRBJ1-1; D is unclear. Trimming pared 1 base from V and 7 bases from J, leaving 10 bases between. Germline CDR1 is MGHRA and CDR2 is YSYEKL. The CDR3 extends over 13 amino acids. CDR3 in DNA: TGCGCCAGCAGCCAAGTTTATACTGGTGAAGCTTTCTTT. This translates into CASSQVYTGEAFF.

This clonotype was picked up a small number of times. This chain uses TRBV23-1 with TRBJ2-1, with D possibly being TRBD2 (5 bases). TRBV23-1 is marked as an open reading frame, function uncertain. CDR3 length: 16 residues. V gave up 0 bases and J gave up 5 bases, with 14 bases separating them. CDR3 region: CASSQSVGDGNNEQFF. Written as DNA, the CDR3 is TGCGCCAGCAGTCAATCCGTCGGGGATGGGAACAATGAGCAGTTCTTC.

This clonotype was seen only a few times. The chain employs TRBV6-1 and TRBJ2-1; TRBD2 matches at 9 bases. The germline CDR1 and CDR2 sequences are MNHNS and SASEGT. V was pared by 2 bases and J by 6 bases, with 8 bases of the junction left unmatched. This CDR3 region has 16 residues. The CDR3: CASSEPLRGGFNEQFF. The CDR3 coding sequence is TGTGCCAGCAGTGAACCTCTGCGGGGGGGCTTCAATGAGCAGTTCTTC.

This clonotype was seen more than once but under ten times. The chain combines TRBV4-1 with TRBJ2-2; D is uncertain. Looked up from germline, CDR1 is MGHRA and CDR2 is YSYEKL. The CDR3 runs to 14 residues. Trimming cost V 4 bases and J 9 bases, with 15 bases left between them. CDR3 protein: CASSRDRELRELFF. Written as DNA, the CDR3 is TGCGCCAGCAGCCGCGATAGGGAATTAAGGGAGCTGTTTTTT.

This clonotype has a count of ten or more. This chain connects TRBV6-2 or TRBV6-3 to TRBJ2-3; possible D gene TRBD2, 5 bases. This CDR3 spans 14 amino acids. Trimming cost V 2 bases and J 6 bases, with 12 bases left between them. Looked up from germline, CDR1 is MNHEY and CDR2 is SVGEGT. The CDR3 region is CASSYGLASDTQYF. CDR3 DNA: TGTGCCAGCAGTTACGGCCTAGCATCCGATACGCAGTATTTT.

J is TRBJ1-5 and V is TRBV7-8, with no clear D. The CDR3 spans 12 residues. Trimming took off 0 bases at V and 6 bases at J, with 3 bases between the two ends. In germline, CDR1 is SGHVS, CDR2 FQNEAQ. The CDR3 reads CASSLAGQPQHF. In DNA form, the CDR3 reads TGTGCCAGCAGCTTAGCGGGTCAGCCCCAGCATTTT.

This chain joins TRBV7-3 and TRBJ2-3; 8 bases match TRBD1. Per germline, CDR1 SGHTA and CDR2 FQGTGA. V lost 5 bases, J lost 1 base, and 2 bases stayed unmatched. The CDR3 runs 14 residues. CDR3 protein: CASSVQGGTDTQYF. CDR3 DNA: TGTGCCAGCAGCGTACAGGGGGGCACAGATACGCAGTATTTT. The full variable domain, completed using reference TRBV7-3 and TRBJ2-3, is GAGVSQTPSNKVTEKGKYVELRCDPISGHTALYWYRQSLGQGPEFLIYFQGTGAADDSGLPNDRFFAVRPEGSVSTLKIQRTERGDSAVYLCASSVQGGTDTQYFGPGTRLTVL.

The sample holds a few counts of this clonotype. This chain links TRBV6-1 with TRBJ1-3, with 9 bases aligning to TRBD1. The CDR3 is made up of 15 amino acids. The V segment lost 1 base and the J segment 4 bases; nucleotides outside the gene matches: 2. The germline V gene has CDR1 MNHNS and CDR2 SASEGT. CDR3 DNA sequence: TGTGCCAGCAGTGAAGTAGGACAGGGGGGAAACACCATATATTTT. Amino acids: CASSEVGQGGNTIYF.

This clonotype showed up many times. The chain carries TRBV20-1 and TRBJ2-4; possible D gene TRBD2, 5 bases. Germline CDR1 is DFQATT and CDR2 is SNEGSKA (reference sequence). Trimming removed 3 bases from V and 2 bases from J, with 8 bases in between. The CDR3 consists of 13 residues. The chain's CDR3 is CSARAGTKNIQYF. CDR3 nucleotides: TGCAGTGCTAGGGCCGGGACCAAAAACATTCAGTACTTC.

This clonotype has a handful of counts. The gene calls are TRBV27 and TRBJ2-6; no reliable D call. The V and J ends lost 3 bases and 4 bases respectively, with 4 bases between them. The CDR3 is 13 amino acids. Germline-derived CDR1 and CDR2 are MNHEY and SMNVEV (reference sequence). The CDR3 DNA reads TGTGCCAGCAGTTTCCAAGGGGCCAACGTCCTGACTTTC. This translates into CASSFQGANVLTF.

This clonotype was seen repeatedly, ten times or more. The chain has TRBV6-4 and TRBJ1-1; D is possibly TRBD1 (5 bases). V lost 3 bases and J 6 bases, leaving 20 bases between the germline ends. The germline CDR1 and CDR2 sequences are MRHNA and SNTAGT. This CDR3 region has 16 residues. Here the CDR3 reads CASSEGEGAGHAEAFF. For the CDR3, the DNA is TGTGCCAGCAGTGAAGGAGAAGGGGCCGGGCACGCTGAAGCTTTCTTT.

The table lists this clonotype with many counts. The chain has TRBV12-3 or TRBV12-4 and TRBJ1-1; D unclear. The CDR3 is made up of 11 amino acids. Trimming took 7 bases from V and 11 from J, leaving 14 bases between them. The CDR3 nucleotides read TGTGCCAGCACCAGAGAAAAAAGGGCTTTCTTT. It specifies CASTREKRAFF.

Ten or more counts support this clonotype. The chain employs TRBV6-1 and TRBJ2-7; TRBD1 is a possible D gene (5 bases). Trimming removed 6 bases at V and 5 bases at J, with 11 bases between. Germline-derived CDR1 and CDR2 are MNHNS and SASEGT. The CDR3 length is 12 residues. The CDR3 reads CASSANRNEQYF. Written as DNA, the CDR3 is TGTGCCAGCAGCGCCAACAGGAACGAGCAGTACTTC.

This clonotype was counted ten times or more. This sequence joins TRBV28 and TRBJ1-1; a weak D match, TRBD1 (6 bases). CDR1 is MDHEN and CDR2 is SYDVKM in the germline V gene. With 2 bases removed from V and 3 bases from J, the gap between germline ends came to 7 bases. This CDR3 is 13 amino acids long. CDR3 sequence: CASSLAGDTEAFF. The CDR3 DNA reads TGTGCCAGCAGTTTAGCAGGGGACACTGAAGCTTTCTTT.

This clonotype was counted only a few times. The chain carries TRBV4-1 and TRBJ2-1; either TRBD1 or TRBD2 may fit D (5 bases each). The V end lost 1 base, the J end lost 0 bases, and 16 bases lay between the germline ends. The CDR3 contains 18 residues. Germline V gene lookup returns CDR1 MGHRA and CDR2 YSYEKL. The CDR3 bases are TGCGCCAGCAGCCAAGTCCGGATCGGGACCAACTCCTACAATGAGCAGTTCTTC. Translating gives CASSQVRIGTNSYNEQFF.

This chain links TRBV7-3 with TRBJ2-2, with 12 bases fitting TRBD2. With 11 bases clipped from V and 5 bases from J, the junction kept 3 bases outside the gene matches. The CDR3 spans 13 residues. CDR1 SGHTA and CDR2 FQGTGA come from the germline V gene. Written as DNA, the CDR3 is TGTGCCTGCGGACTAGCGGGGACCGGGGAGCTGTTTTTT. Protein product: CACGLAGTGELFF.

The V and J genes are TRBV25-1 and TRBJ2-3, with TRBD2 matching over 13 bases. This CDR3 spans 19 amino acids. The V segment lost 5 bases and the J segment 2 bases; nucleotides outside the gene matches: 13. Germline V lookup: CDR1 MGHDK, CDR2 SYGVNS. The CDR3 loop reads CASSPALAGGSDYTDTQYF. CDR3 nucleotide sequence: TGTGCCAGCAGTCCAGCACTAGCGGGGGGGTCCGATTACACAGATACGCAGTATTTT.

This clonotype was seen only a few times. This rearrangement joins TRBV20-1 to TRBJ2-3; 7 bases are shared with TRBD2. Germline-derived CDR1 and CDR2 are DFQATT and SNEGSKA (reference sequence). Trimming took 4 bases from V and 4 from J; bases not matched to a gene: 11. The CDR3 runs 15 residues. CDR3: CSAMSSGEAPDTQYF. The CDR3, as DNA: TGCAGTGCTATGTCCAGCGGGGAGGCGCCAGATACGCAGTATTTT.

This clonotype has a handful of counts. The chain combines TRBV10-1 with TRBJ2-7; possibly TRBD1 for D (5 bases). Trimming pared 8 bases from V and 0 bases from J, leaving 11 bases between. The V gene's germline CDR1 is WNHNN and CDR2 SYGVQD (reference sequence). The CDR3 consists of 13 residues. Here the CDR3 DNA reads TGCGCCAGCCAGGGTTTATCCTCCTACGAGCAGTACTTC. It translates to CASQGLSSYEQYF.

This chain joins TRBV10-1 and TRBJ1-5; 12 nucleotides line up with TRBD1. CDR1 and CDR2 from the germline V gene are WNHNN and SYGVQD (reference sequence). V was pared by 8 bases and J by 2 bases, with 13 bases of the junction left unmatched. This CDR3 contains 18 residues. The CDR3 here is CASDPGTGGYMGNQPQHF. The CDR3 DNA is TGCGCCAGCGATCCCGGGACAGGGGGCTACATGGGCAATCAGCCCCAGCATTTT.

This clonotype was detected a few times. This chain uses TRBV20-1 with TRBJ2-1; possibly TRBD2 for D (5 bases). The CDR3 has 14 residues. The ends were cut back, 7 bases at V and 6 bases at J, with 19 bases in the middle. CDR1 and CDR2 from the germline V gene are DFQATT and SNEGSKA (reference sequence). The CDR3 nucleotides read TGCAGTGTTCACGAGGGCGGGTTAGGCAATGAGCAGTTCTTC. Translated, it gives CSVHEGGLGNEQFF.

The chain links TRBV15 to TRBJ2-6; D may be TRBD2 (6 bases). Germline lookup yields CDR1 LNHNV and CDR2 YYDKDF (reference sequence). The CDR3 contains 17 residues. V was cut by 0 bases and J by 4 bases, with 13 bases left in between. The DNA for the CDR3 is TGTGCCACCAGCAGAGATACTGCGGGGTCCGGGGCCAACGTCCTGACTTTC. Its protein product is CATSRDTAGSGANVLTF.

This clonotype was recorded at least ten times. The genes are TRBV2 and TRBJ1-1, with no clear D. The CDR3 has 13 amino acids. V was trimmed by 6 bases and J by 1 base, leaving 9 bases between them. Germline V CDR1 and CDR2: SNHLY, FYNNEI. The CDR3 region is CASRSTENTEAFF. The DNA for the CDR3 is TGTGCCAGCAGAAGTACAGAGAACACTGAAGCTTTCTTT.

The V and J genes are TRBV13 and TRBJ1-2, with 9 nucleotides matching TRBD1. The V segment lost 2 bases and the J segment 3 bases; nucleotides outside the gene matches: 4. The CDR3 is 15 amino acids. The germline V gene has CDR1 PRHDT and CDR2 FYEKMQ (reference sequence). For the CDR3, the DNA is TGTGCCAGCAGCTTATGGCGGACAGGGGACTATGGCTACACCTTC. It is translated as CASSLWRTGDYGYTF.